This T cell receptor beta chain emerged from a study of T cells after yellow fever vaccination. The 5'RACE template-switching step produced TCR cDNA and added a universal primer site and UMIs. Each CDR3 protein gets one entry after TCRdb re-called the 5' RACE reads with MiXCR. The table lists a few hundred thousand distinct CDR3 sequences, 8.1% of them singletons. This clonotype was found a few times. V was shortened by 4 bases and J by 5 bases, with 18 bases between the two germline ends. The V gene's germline CDR1 is KGHSH and CDR2 LQKENI. This CDR3 spans 15 amino acids. The receptor was isolated from a man between 18 and 35 years old who received the YFV17D yellow fever vaccine. This chain connects TRBV18 to TRBJ2-7; weak D call: TRBD1 (6 bases). Source: PBMCs, taken roughly 46 days after the first yellow fever vaccination. The CDR3 nucleotides are TGTGCCAGCTCACTTACTTCAGGGGAATTGGACGAGCAGTACTTC. Protein sequence: CASSLTSGELDEQYF.